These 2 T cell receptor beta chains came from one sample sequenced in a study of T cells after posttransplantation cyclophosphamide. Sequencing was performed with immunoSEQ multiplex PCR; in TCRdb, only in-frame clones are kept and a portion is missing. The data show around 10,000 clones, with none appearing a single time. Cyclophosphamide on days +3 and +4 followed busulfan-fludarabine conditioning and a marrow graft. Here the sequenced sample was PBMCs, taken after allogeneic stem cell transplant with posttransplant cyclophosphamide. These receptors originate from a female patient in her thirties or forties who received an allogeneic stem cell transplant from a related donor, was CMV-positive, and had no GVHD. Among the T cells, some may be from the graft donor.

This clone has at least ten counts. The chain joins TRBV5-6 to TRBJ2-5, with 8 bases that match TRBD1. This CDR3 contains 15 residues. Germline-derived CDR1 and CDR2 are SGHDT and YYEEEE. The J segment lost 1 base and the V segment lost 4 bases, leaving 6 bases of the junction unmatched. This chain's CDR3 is CASSITGTGQETQYF. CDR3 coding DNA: TGTGCCAGCAGCATCACCGGGACAGGCCAAGAGACCCAGTACTTC.

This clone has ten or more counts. Here the CDR3 reads CASSLSRRSNEQFF. The CDR3 bases are TGTGCCAGCAGTTTATCGCGGAGGAGCAATGAGCAGTTCTTC. This chain connects TRBV12-3 or TRBV12-4 to TRBJ2-1; D may be TRBD2 (5 bases). The CDR3 contains 14 residues. Trimming took 2 bases from V and 6 from J, leaving 11 bases between them.